A selection of T cell receptor beta chains follows, all from one sample in a study of control samples from healthy donors and cancer patients. Measured with immunoSEQ multiplex PCR; TCRdb has only the in-frame clones, and not every one. Of 85,000 to 100,000 clones detected, about 92% appear once; the ten largest clones hold 8%. The sequencing sample was made of blood. These receptor sequences come from a man aged 18 to 29 in good health. CDR3s leave out the opening cysteine and the closing phenylalanine or tryptophan.

V: TRBV6-5; CDR3: ASSYVGGEQY
V: TRBV4-1; CDR3: ASSSIMTGGFYNEQF
V: TRBV27; CDR3: ASSLSTGAHTEAF
V: TRBV10-3; CDR3: AISGGSEAF
V: TRBV11-1; CDR3: ASSLRTGAPNEQY
V: TRBV6-2/TRBV6-3; CDR3: ASSDRGVNQPQH
V: TRBV6-6; CDR3: ASSPWKASRVNSPLH
V: TRBV29-1; CDR3: SAASGLASNEQF
V: TRBV6-4; CDR3: ASSDNIRDRERNTEAF
V: TRBV27; CDR3: ASSLFGTGDRDTQY
V: TRBV27; CDR3: ASSLSGDRALFPLH
V: TRBV19; CDR3: ASSILARGFNYGYT
V: TRBV2; CDR3: ASKRSQSSNQPQH
V: TRBV10-3; CDR3: AIAGDTEAF
V: TRBV2; CDR3: ASSEAAGGLGYGYT
V: TRBV7-9; CDR3: ASSHGQTANTGELF
V: TRBV27; CDR3: ASSLGQDYGYT
V: TRBV2; CDR3: ASSAASTYSYNEQF
V: TRBV11-2; CDR3: ASSDNSQNTEAF
V: TRBV2; CDR3: ASSRDEYNEQF
V: TRBV2; CDR3: ASSQGFSTIY
V: TRBV4-1; CDR3: ASSQGVGPLNTEAF
V: TRBV7-2; CDR3: ASSLDVGQGGNTEAF
V: TRBV7-6; CDR3: ASSHSRDRVENEQF
V: TRBV24-1; CDR3: ATRADRGLVTEAF
V: TRBV19; CDR3: ASSPVPFGDRGHEKLF
V: TRBV4-1; CDR3: ASSQAVADRRIWGYT
V: TRBV18; CDR3: ASTNGQGSTEAF